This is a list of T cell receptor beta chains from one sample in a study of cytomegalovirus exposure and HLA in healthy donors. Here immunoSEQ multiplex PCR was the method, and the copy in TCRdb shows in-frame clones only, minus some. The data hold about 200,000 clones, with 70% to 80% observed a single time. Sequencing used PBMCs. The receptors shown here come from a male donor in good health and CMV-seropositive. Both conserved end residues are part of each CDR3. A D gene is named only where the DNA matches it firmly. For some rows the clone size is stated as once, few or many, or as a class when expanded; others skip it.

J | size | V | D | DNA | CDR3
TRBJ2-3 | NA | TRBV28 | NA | TGTGCCAGCCTTGTCCCTCCGGGTGTGAGTAGCACAGATACGCAGTATTTT | CASLVPPGVSSTDTQYF
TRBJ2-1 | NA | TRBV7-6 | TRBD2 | TGTGCCAGCAGCCGCGGGGGGACCTACAATGAGCAGTTCTTC | CASSRGGTYNEQFF
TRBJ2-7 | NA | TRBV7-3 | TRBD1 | TGTGCCAGCAGCTTAGCCGGGACAGGCTACGAGCAGTACTTC | CASSLAGTGYEQYF
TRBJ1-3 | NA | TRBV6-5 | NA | TGTGCCAGCAGCAGGGCAGGTCCCTCTGGAAACACCATATATTTT | CASSRAGPSGNTIYF
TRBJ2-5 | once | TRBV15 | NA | TGTGCCACCAGCACCGCGAAGGGGCAAGAGACCCAGTACTTC | CATSTAKGQETQYF
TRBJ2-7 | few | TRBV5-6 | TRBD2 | TGTGCCAGCAGCTTGGGGGCTAGCGGGAGTTTTCGCGAGCAGTACTTC | CASSLGASGSFREQYF
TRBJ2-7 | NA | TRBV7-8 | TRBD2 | TGTGCCAGCAGCGCGACGGGACTAGCGTCCATTTTTAGAGAGCAGTACTTC | CASSATGLASIFREQYF
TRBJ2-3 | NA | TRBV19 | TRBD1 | TGTGCCAGTGGCCGGACAGGGTTGGGCACAGATACGCAGTATTTT | CASGRTGLGTDTQYF
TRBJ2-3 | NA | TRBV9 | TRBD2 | TGTGCCAGCACCCCGAGGGACTATCCGCCAGATACGCAGTATTTT | CASTPRDYPPDTQYF
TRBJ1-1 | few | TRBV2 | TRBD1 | TGTGCCAGCAAGGGACAGGGGGCGTCTGAAGCTTTCTTT | CASKGQGASEAFF
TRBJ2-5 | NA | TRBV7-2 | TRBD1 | TGTGCCAGCAGTAACAGGGGGCCCCCTGAGACCCAGTACTTC | CASSNRGPPETQYF
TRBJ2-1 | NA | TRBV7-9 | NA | TGTGCCAGCAGAACGTTTTCCAGTGGCAGGGGAAGGTCCTACAATGAGCAGTTCTTC | CASRTFSSGRGRSYNEQFF
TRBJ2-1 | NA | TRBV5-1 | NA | TGCGCCAGCGAGCGCGGAGGCCCCTACAATGAGCAGTTCTTC | CASERGGPYNEQFF
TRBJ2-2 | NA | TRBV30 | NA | TGTGCCTGGAGTGTAAAAATAGATAGGGAGCTGTTTTTT | CAWSVKIDRELFF
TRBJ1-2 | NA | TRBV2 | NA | TGTGCCAGCACCCAACAGGGTACGGGTGGCTACACCTTC | CASTQQGTGGYTF
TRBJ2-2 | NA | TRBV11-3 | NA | TGTGCCAGCAGCTTTACAGGGCTTTCAACCGGGGAGCTGTTTTTT | CASSFTGLSTGELFF
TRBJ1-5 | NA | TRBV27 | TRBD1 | TGTGCCAGCAGTCCCGACAGGGATATTATTGGGGTGTTCAATCAGCCCCAGCATTTT | CASSPDRDIIGVFNQPQHF
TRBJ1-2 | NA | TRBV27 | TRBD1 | TGTGCCAGCAGTTCAGGGGGCACGTTGGATGGCTACACCTTC | CASSSGGTLDGYTF
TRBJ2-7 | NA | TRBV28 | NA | TGTGCCAGCAGCCAAGCCGGCTACGAGCAGTACTTC | CASSQAGYEQYF
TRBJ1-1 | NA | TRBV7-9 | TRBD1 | TGTTCCAGCAGCTTAGCGGGGAGGACAGGGGGCTTACACACTGAAGCTTTCTTT | CSSSLAGRTGGLHTEAFF
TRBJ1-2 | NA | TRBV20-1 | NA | TGCAGTGCTACCGACAGCTATGGCTACACCTTC | CSATDSYGYTF
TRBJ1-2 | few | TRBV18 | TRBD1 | TGTGCCAGCTCACCAGCGACAGGGGCTGTGGCCTATGGCTACACCTTC | CASSPATGAVAYGYTF
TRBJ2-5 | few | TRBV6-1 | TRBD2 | TGTGCCAGCAGTGAAGCCGTCGGGGGGGCCCATGAGACCCAGTACTTC | CASSEAVGGAHETQYF
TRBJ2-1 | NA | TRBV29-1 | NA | TGCAGCGTTTTAGCCCCACTAGCTGGGGAGCAGTTCTTC | CSVLAPLAGEQFF
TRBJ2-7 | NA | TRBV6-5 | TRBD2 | TGTGCCAGCAGTTACTTCGGGACTAAAAACCCCTACGAGCAGTACTTC | CASSYFGTKNPYEQYF
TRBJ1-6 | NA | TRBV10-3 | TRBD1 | TGTGCCATCAGGACCCAGACAGGGTCACCCCTCCACTTT | CAIRTQTGSPLHF
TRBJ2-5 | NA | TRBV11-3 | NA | TGTGCCAGCAGCATAGGGGGGGGTGGTCAAGAGACCCAGTACTTC | CASSIGGGGQETQYF
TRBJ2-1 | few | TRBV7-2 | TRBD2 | TGTGCCAGCAGCCCGAGAAGCGGGGGACTCTACAATGAGCAGTTCTTC | CASSPRSGGLYNEQFF
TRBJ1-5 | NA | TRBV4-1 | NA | TGCGCCAGCAGCCAAGCCTCAGGGATCCAGCCCCAGCATTTT | CASSQASGIQPQHF
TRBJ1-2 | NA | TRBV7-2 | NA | TGTGCCAGCGAGGGGTTCTTCGGGACAAATGGCTACACCTTC | CASEGFFGTNGYTF
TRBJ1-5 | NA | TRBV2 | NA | TGTGCCAGCAGGGGCGGTACCAGGGGTCAGCCCCAGCATTTT | CASRGGTRGQPQHF
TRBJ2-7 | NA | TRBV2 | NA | TGTGCCAGCAGTGAATACTTTCTCTCCTACGAGCAGTACTTC | CASSEYFLSYEQYF
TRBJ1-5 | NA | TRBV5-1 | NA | TGCGCCAGCAGCACTCAAGGGCAGTTAGGGCGGGAGCCCCAGCATTTT | CASSTQGQLGREPQHF
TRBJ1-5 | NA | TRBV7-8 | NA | TGTGCCAGCAGCTTAGGACAGCCGAATCAGCCCCAGCATTTT | CASSLGQPNQPQHF
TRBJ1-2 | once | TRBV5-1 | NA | TGCGCCAGCAGGGGGCAGTATGATGGCTACACCTTC | CASRGQYDGYTF
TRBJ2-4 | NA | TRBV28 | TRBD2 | TGTGCCAGTAACGGACTAGCGGGAACCAAAAACATTCAGTACTTC | CASNGLAGTKNIQYF
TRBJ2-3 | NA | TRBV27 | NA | TGTGCCAGCCGGAGGGCCGGAACAGATACGCAGTATTTT | CASRRAGTDTQYF
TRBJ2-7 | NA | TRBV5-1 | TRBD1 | TGCGCCAGCAGCTTGGAACAGGGGGCGCGCCTTTACGAGCAGTACTTC | CASSLEQGARLYEQYF